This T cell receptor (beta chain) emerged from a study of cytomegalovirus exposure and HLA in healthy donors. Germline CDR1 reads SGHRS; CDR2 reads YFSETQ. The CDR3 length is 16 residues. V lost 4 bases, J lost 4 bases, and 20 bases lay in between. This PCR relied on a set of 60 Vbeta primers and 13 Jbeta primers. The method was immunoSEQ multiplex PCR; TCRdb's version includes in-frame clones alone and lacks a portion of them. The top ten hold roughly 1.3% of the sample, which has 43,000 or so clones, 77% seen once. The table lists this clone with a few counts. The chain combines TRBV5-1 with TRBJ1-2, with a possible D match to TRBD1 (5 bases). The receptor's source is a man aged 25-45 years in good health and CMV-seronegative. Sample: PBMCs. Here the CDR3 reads CASSAITGISSYGYTF. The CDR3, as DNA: TGCGCCAGCAGCGCAATTACAGGCATCAGCAGCTATGGCTACACCTTC.